The clone carrying this T cell receptor beta chain was recorded once. The antigen is unknown. This entry belongs to a study of cytomegalovirus exposure and HLA in healthy donors. General study results and limits: Many donors shared some public TCRs, even though most TCR sequences were rare. Upon later analysis, TCR association rates were observed to vary by HLA locus, being highest for DRB1 and lowest for HLA-C. Later on, a genetic analysis was performed. It linked a missense variant in DCLRE1C with V- and J-gene trimming of TCR beta.

The PCR was carried out with 60 Vbeta primers and 13 Jbeta primers. The protocol was immunoSEQ multiplex PCR, while the TCRdb copy is restricted to in-frame clones and leaves out a portion. The sample carries about 120,000 clones, roughly 80% recorded once. V dropped 1 base and J dropped 4 bases, with 13 bases sitting between them. The germline V gene encodes CDR1 LNHNV and CDR2 YYDKDF (reference sequence). This CDR3 comprises 16 residues. The rearrangement joins TRBV15 to TRBJ1-4; D uncertain. The sequenced sample was PBMCs. The TCR comes from a female donor in good health and CMV-seronegative. The CDR3 loop reads CATSRARTPHNEKLFF. The CDR3 bases are TGTGCCACCAGCAGAGCGCGGACTCCCCATAATGAAAAACTGTTTTTT.